A single sample is the source of the 30 T cell receptor beta chains below, sequenced in a study of T-cell reconstitution after alpha-beta-depleted transplantation in children. The authors prepared the TCRbeta library with unique molecular identifiers. TCRdb itself ran the PCR reads through MiXCR, one entry per CDR3 protein. The sample has 900,000 or so distinct CDR3 sequences, less than 20% seen once. The source was PBMCs, mostly from graft donor cells, collected 360 days after TCRalphabeta/CD19-depleted stem cell transplant. The receptors were sampled from a male patient aged 10 to 17 who had a stem cell transplant for acute lymphoblastic leukemia, so the T cells may come from the graft donor.

This clonotype was seen a few times. J is TRBJ2-1 and V is TRBV7-9; 13 bases are a match to TRBD2. The CDR3 is made up of 16 amino acids. Per germline, CDR1 SEHNR and CDR2 FQNEAQ (reference sequence). V lost 1 base and J lost 8; bases outside the gene matches: 5. CDR3 protein: CASSLGLLAGGYEQFF. In nucleotides, the CDR3 is TGTGCCAGCAGCTTAGGGTTACTAGCGGGAGGGTATGAGCAGTTCTTC.

The genes are TRBV11-1 and TRBJ2-7; TRBD1 matches 9 bases. The CDR3 totals 18 residues. J was trimmed by 3 bases and V by 5 bases; bases with no gene match: 17. Looked up from germline, CDR1 is SGHAT and CDR2 is FQDESV (reference sequence). CDR3 loop: CASSNPTGTGKWIYEQYF. Here the CDR3 DNA reads TGTGCCAGCAGCAACCCGACAGGGACAGGGAAATGGATCTACGAGCAGTACTTC.

This clonotype occurred a few times. The chain links TRBV20-1 to TRBJ2-2; no firm D call. The CDR3 sequence is 10 residues long. The germline gives CDR1 DFQATT, CDR2 SNEGSKA (reference sequence). The V end lost 1 base, the J end lost 7 bases, and 1 base lay between the germline ends. CDR3 sequence reads: CSARGGELFF. DNA for the CDR3: TGCAGTGCTAGAGGCGGGGAGCTGTTTTTT.

The chain combines TRBV10-3 with TRBJ1-2, with 9 bases identical to TRBD1. The germline gives CDR1 ENHRY, CDR2 SYGVKD. The CDR3 totals 14 residues. J gave up 5 bases and V 4 bases, and 5 bases lay outside the gene matches. CDR3 DNA sequence: TGTGCCATCAGTGGGGGGACAGGGTTGTATGGCTACACCTTC. The encoded protein is CAISGGTGLYGYTF.

This clonotype was picked up many times. This chain links TRBV10-3 with TRBJ2-7; no reliable D call. V was clipped by 4 bases and J by 0 bases, with 7 bases between them. This CDR3 spans 13 amino acids. From germline, CDR1 is ENHRY and CDR2 SYGVKD. CDR3 DNA: TGTGCCATCAGTGGTAGGAGCTCCTACGAGCAGTACTTC. Translation gives CAISGRSSYEQYF.

The rearrangement uses TRBV30 and TRBJ1-1; D uncertain. The CDR3 runs to 15 residues. Germline V gene lookup returns CDR1 GTSNPN and CDR2 SVGIG (reference sequence). Trimming cost V 1 base and J 10 bases, with 22 bases left between them. The CDR3 DNA reads as TGTGCCTGGAGTGAGGGTCTTTGGTATCCGTCTCGAGCTTTCTTT. Translating gives CAWSEGLWYPSRAFF.

This chain joins TRBV5-1 and TRBJ2-2, with 9 bases that match TRBD1. The V gene end was trimmed by 4 bases and the J gene end by 6 bases; junction bases not matched to a gene: 4. The CDR3 is made up of 14 amino acids. Germline assignment: CDR1 SGHRS and CDR2 YFSETQ. DNA of the CDR3: TGCGCCAGCAGCACAGGGGGCTTCTCCGGGGAGCTGTTTTTT. Translation gives CASSTGGFSGELFF.

This chain connects TRBV5-1 to TRBJ1-1; D is uncertain. Trimming took 4 bases from V and 5 from J, leaving 15 bases between them. CDR3 length: 14 amino acids. Germline CDR1 is SGHRS and CDR2 is YFSETQ. The DNA of the CDR3 is TGCGCCAGCAGCCCCTATGGGGTTATAACTGAAGCTTTCTTT. This codes for CASSPYGVITEAFF.

This clonotype was recorded many times. J is TRBJ2-2 and V is TRBV27, with 8 positions matching TRBD1. V was clipped by 6 bases and J by 4 bases; unmatched bases: 7. Germline CDR1 reads MNHEY; CDR2 reads SMNVEV (reference sequence). The CDR3 contains 15 residues. This CDR3 is CASSHWTGFTGELFF. The CDR3, as DNA: TGTGCCAGCAGCCACTGGACAGGGTTCACCGGGGAGCTGTTTTTT.

This clonotype occurred a few times. The chain uses TRBV5-1 and TRBJ2-7; unclear D gene. This CDR3 is built from 12 residues. Germline V gene data show CDR1 as SGHRS and CDR2 as YFSETQ. The germline V and J ends were trimmed by 5 bases and 4 bases, with 10 bases remaining between them. The DNA for the CDR3 is TGCGCCAGCAGACTCGACCTTTACGAGCAGTACTTC. It is translated as CASRLDLYEQYF.

This chain links TRBV9 with TRBJ1-1; D is undetermined. The V end was cut by 3 bases, the J end by 2 bases, with 17 bases between. This CDR3 spans 16 amino acids. Germline assignment: CDR1 SGDLS and CDR2 YYNGEE. The CDR3 region has the DNA TGTGCCAGCAGCGCTGGTGGCCTGGGGTTTAACACTGAAGCTTTCTTT. As protein: CASSAGGLGFNTEAFF.

This clonotype was detected only a few times. The V gene is TRBV5-1, the J gene TRBJ2-5; TRBD2 matches 7 bases. This CDR3 is 13 amino acids long. V was clipped by 7 bases and J by 1 base; unmatched bases: 4. Germline CDR1 SGHRS, CDR2 YFSETQ. The chain's CDR3 is CASRRESQETQYF. For the CDR3, the DNA is TGCGCCAGCCGGCGGGAGTCCCAAGAGACCCAGTACTTC.

The chain couples TRBV20-1 to TRBJ2-2, with a tentative D call TRBD2 (5 bases). Germline values: CDR1 DFQATT, CDR2 SNEGSKA (reference sequence). The V end was cut by 1 base, the J end by 2 bases, with 8 bases between. The CDR3 extends over 14 amino acids. The CDR3 nucleotides read TGCAGTGCTAGAGGAGGGCTCAACACCGGGGAGCTGTTTTTT. It specifies CSARGGLNTGELFF.

This clonotype was recorded a few times. This sequence joins TRBV29-1 and TRBJ1-2; D perhaps matches TRBD1 (6 bases). The germline CDR1 and CDR2 sequences are SQVTM and ANQGSEA. This CDR3 is 16 amino acids long. The V end was cut by 0 bases, the J end by 4 bases, with 18 bases between. The CDR3 nucleotides are TGCAGCGTTGAAGAGGAAGTCAGGGGAGCGGTCTATGGCTACACCTTC. Residues: CSVEEEVRGAVYGYTF.

This clonotype was found a few times. The chain recombines TRBV4-1 with TRBJ2-5, with D perhaps matching TRBD1 (5 bases). Germline CDR1 reads MGHRA; CDR2 reads YSYEKL. This CDR3 region has 15 residues. V dropped 1 base and J dropped 0 bases, with 9 bases sitting between them. The CDR3 nucleotides read TGCGCCAGCAGCCAAGTCTGGACAAACCAAGAGACCCAGTACTTC. Protein product: CASSQVWTNQETQYF.

This clonotype has a handful of counts. This rearrangement joins TRBV4-1 to TRBJ2-7, with a weak D call TRBD1 (5 bases). Germline loops: CDR1 MGHRA, CDR2 YSYEKL. V gave up 0 bases and J gave up 7 bases, with 16 bases separating them. The CDR3 is 15 amino acids. DNA for the CDR3: TGCGCCAGCAGCCAAGACCCGGGTCTTGCAGGGGAGCAGTACTTC. This translates into CASSQDPGLAGEQYF.

This clonotype was detected many times. The gene calls are TRBV7-2 and TRBJ2-3; 13 nucleotides align to TRBD2. The V and J ends lost 4 bases and 5 bases, in that order; junction bases with no gene match: 6. Germline V gene lookup returns CDR1 SGHTA and CDR2 FQGNSA. This CDR3 has 16 amino acids. The CDR3 region is CASSSPGLAGLDTQYF. For the CDR3, the DNA is TGTGCCAGCAGCTCTCCGGGACTAGCGGGGTTAGATACGCAGTATTTT.

This chain joins TRBV5-1 and TRBJ2-3; the match to TRBD2 covers 7 bases. The trim removed 7 bases at V and 2 bases at J, leaving 13 bases unmatched. Germline CDR1 SGHRS, CDR2 YFSETQ. CDR3 length: 16 residues. The CDR3 DNA reads as TGCGCCAGCGGGGGGGGAAAATACGCCTCCACAGATACGCAGTATTTT. This gives the protein CASGGGKYASTDTQYF.

This clonotype occurred many times. This sequence joins TRBV15 and TRBJ2-1, with 14 bases identical to TRBD2. The V segment lost 4 bases and the J segment 7 bases; nucleotides outside the gene matches: 9. This CDR3 is built from 17 residues. The germline CDR1 and CDR2 sequences are LNHNV and YYDKDF (reference sequence). In nucleotides, the CDR3 is TGTGCCACCAGCACCGGACTAGCGGGGGGCCCGAAGAATGAGCAGTTCTTC. Residues: CATSTGLAGGPKNEQFF.

The rearrangement uses TRBV7-2 and TRBJ1-1; D is perhaps TRBD1 (6 bases). Germline loops: CDR1 SGHTA, CDR2 FQGNSA. The CDR3 contains 13 residues. Trimming cost V 5 bases and J 7 bases, with 14 bases left between them. In nucleotides, the CDR3 is TGTGCCAGCAGCGCCAGGACAGCGTTTGAAGCTTTCTTT. It is translated as CASSARTAFEAFF.

The genes are TRBV20-1 and TRBJ2-7; 7 nucleotides align to TRBD2. This CDR3 spans 12 amino acids. Germline CDR1 reads DFQATT; CDR2 reads SNEGSKA (reference sequence). With V trimmed by 4 bases and J by 7 bases, 7 bases remained unmatched. This chain's CDR3 is CSAMAGVGEQYF. For the CDR3, the DNA is TGCAGTGCTATGGCGGGAGTGGGTGAGCAGTACTTC.

The chain recombines TRBV7-9 with TRBJ2-3; D gene uncertain. V dropped 4 bases and J dropped 8 bases, with 7 bases sitting between them. This CDR3 has 11 residues. The V gene's germline CDR1 is SEHNR and CDR2 FQNEAQ (reference sequence). CDR3 residues: CASSSPATQYF. The CDR3 DNA sequence: TGTGCCAGCAGCTCCCCGGCTACGCAGTATTTT.

The chain recombines TRBV6-5 with TRBJ1-4; TRBD1 might be the D (6 bases). The CDR3 is 16 amino acids. The germline CDR1 and CDR2 sequences are MNHEY and SVGAGI. Trimming shortened V by 0 bases and J by 9 bases, and 17 bases separated the two germline ends. In nucleotides, the CDR3 is TGTGCCAGCAGTTACTCTTCCTTCGGGGGGCCGAAAAAACTGTTTTTT. Translating gives CASSYSSFGGPKKLFF.

This chain connects TRBV12-3 or TRBV12-4 to TRBJ2-4, with 7 positions matching TRBD1. V lost 6 bases and J lost 5; bases outside the gene matches: 16. The CDR3 contains 17 residues. The CDR3 coding sequence is TGTGCCAGCAGCCCCCCTAGACTCCTGACAGGGCAAAACATTCAGTACTTC. Protein: CASSPPRLLTGQNIQYF.

The rearrangement links TRBV14 to TRBJ2-4; D gene ambiguous. The V and J ends lost 0 bases and 0 bases respectively, with 12 bases between them. The CDR3 loop spans 17 amino acids. Germline assignment: CDR1 SGHDN and CDR2 FVKESK. CDR3 in amino acids: CASSQDRTRPAKNIQYF. CDR3 in DNA: TGTGCCAGCAGCCAAGATAGGACGAGGCCAGCCAAAAACATTCAGTACTTC.

The DNA for the CDR3 is TGTGCCAGCAGCGTGGGGTTTGGGCAAGAGACCCAGTACTTC. Translating it yields CASSVGFGQETQYF. The chain is built from TRBV27 and TRBJ2-5, with D unclear. V lost 6 bases, J lost 2 bases, and 13 bases lay in between. The CDR3 totals 14 residues. CDR1 is MNHEY, CDR2 SMNVEV, per germline (reference sequence).

This clonotype was counted a few times. The rearrangement joins TRBV4-1 to TRBJ2-7; a possible D gene is TRBD2 (5 bases). Germline V gene data show CDR1 as MGHRA and CDR2 as YSYEKL. The CDR3 is 16 amino acids. Trimming stripped 4 bases from V and 2 bases from J, with 18 bases between. CDR3 bases: TGCGCCAGCAGCCGGGCAGGACTCATACTTACCTACGAGCAGTACTTC. Its protein product is CASSRAGLILTYEQYF.

This clonotype has a handful of counts. The chain links TRBV29-1 to TRBJ1-4; no firm D call. V lost 8 bases and J lost 7, with 17 bases in between. CDR1 is SQVTM and CDR2 is ANQGSEA in the germline V gene. The CDR3 has 13 residues. The CDR3 bases are TGCAGCTCCTGGGCCGCTGGAGGTGAAAAACTGTTTTTT. Its translation is CSSWAAGGEKLFF.

This clonotype has only a few counts. V is TRBV4-2 and J is TRBJ2-6, with 11 bases matching TRBD2. The germline CDR1 and CDR2 sequences are LGHNA and YNFKEQ. The ends lost 4 bases at V and 0 bases at J; junction bases unmatched: 5. The CDR3 is 18 residues long. CDR3 loop: CASSPLAGGSSGANVLTF. The CDR3, as DNA: TGTGCCAGCAGCCCTCTAGCGGGAGGTAGCTCTGGGGCCAACGTCCTGACTTTC.

This clonotype was found a few times. The J gene is TRBJ2-2, the V gene TRBV20-1; D is unclear. Germline CDR1 is DFQATT and CDR2 is SNEGSKA (reference sequence). The CDR3 runs 13 residues. The V end lost 3 bases, the J end lost 3 bases, and 8 bases lay between the germline ends. The CDR3 nucleotides read TGCAGTGCTAGTTTGCTGGACACCGGGGAGCTGTTTTTT. Amino acids: CSASLLDTGELFF.